This T cell receptor beta chain derives from a study of blood T cell repertoires in COVID-19. Study-level information: Both acute and convalescent COVID-19 samples were obtained from the United States, Italy and Spain. The analysed material was cDNA or gDNA that came from T cells, B-cell-depleted T cells, or PBMCs.

How the authors handled the data: Scientists estimated how many nucleated cells there were by amplifying reference gene primers. The method was immunoSEQ multiplex PCR; TCRdb's version includes in-frame clones alone and lacks a portion of them. V and J calls and clone size are those listed in that table; D and trimming were worked out from the DNA. The data contain 100,000 or so clones, 84% of them singletons. This clonotype was obtained from a man between 70 and 80 years old with active or convalescent COVID-19. The sequenced sample consisted of peripheral blood.

CDR3 region: CASSQGGLAGAHTDTQYF. CDR3 coding DNA: TGCGCCAGCAGCCAAGGGGGACTAGCGGGGGCCCACACAGATACGCAGTATTTT. The V call is TRBV4-1, the J call TRBJ2-3; 14 bases align to TRBD2. The trim removed 1 base at V and 2 bases at J, leaving 5 bases unmatched. Germline CDR1 reads MGHRA; CDR2 reads YSYEKL. CDR3 length: 18 amino acids.